The sequence of this T cell receptor beta chain was determined in a study of T-cell memory formation after mild COVID-19 (TCRdb year 2021). About the investigation overall: Most TCR sequence clusters were specific to one of the two donors. The cohort comprised two young, previously healthy adult volunteers, one female and one male. Longitudinal TCRalpha and TCRbeta repertoire sequencing tracked T-cell clones expanding and contracting after mild COVID-19 in two donors.

Reads for this sample came from an Illumina NovaSeq 6000. Using 5'RACE with constant-segment primers, TCRalpha and TCRbeta cDNA libraries were constructed, with sample barcodes and unique molecular identifiers added in the process. Trizol reagent was used to extract RNA from every sample. Libraries were amplified in two PCR steps, with a second sample barcode and Illumina TruSeq adapters added in the second step. Sequencing of libraries was performed on an Illumina NovaSeq with 2 x 150 bp paired-end reads. Turning to the authors' computational methods: With migec v1.2.7, reads were demultiplexed and then collapsed into UMI-guided consensus sequences. With mixcr v2.1.11, UMI consensuses were aligned to TRA and TRB V and J templates and assembled into clonotypes. A clonotype was counted as expanded or contracted only if both edgeR and NoisET called the change significant, with noise models trained on biological replicates. For edgeR calls, the thresholds were a false discovery rate-adjusted p below 0.01 and a log2 fold-change of 1. As an exploratory analysis of dynamics, max-normalized trajectories of the 1000 most abundant clonotypes were examined with PCA combined with hierarchical clustering. The CD4 or CD8 phenotype of responding clones was assigned using the separately sequenced CD4+ and CD8+ repertoires. TCRdb reprocessed the public reads (quality trimming at Q25 with fastp, clone calling with MiXCR) and kept in-frame beta chains. CDR3 protein duplicates are merged, each entry listing the most common genes and DNA. For this entry, the V and J calls and clone size follow TCRdb and not the study's own pipeline. The sample table records a few hundred thousand distinct CDR3 sequences; 8.5% to 9.5% of these occur just once. Around 21% of the sample goes to the ten largest clones.

Ficoll-Paque density gradient centrifugation was the method used to isolate PBMCs. The CDR3, cysteine through phenylalanine, is 14 amino acids long. The DNA shown is the 42-base CDR3, in frame from base 1. Compared with germline, V lacks 5 bases and J lacks 4 bases; bases without a gene match: 6. The germline V gene sets CDR1 to MNHEY and CDR2 to SVGAGI. This clonotype occurred many times. There is no known antigen for this receptor. No much larger clonotype is one base removed from it; base qualities were not supplied. Points the paper makes about the study in general: From day 15 to 85, contracting clones showed balanced CD4/CD8 phenotypes, whereas a second wave of clones that expanded from day 15 to 37 leaned towards CD4+. Contracting CD4+ clones were found mainly in CM and EM memory subsets, while CD8+ clones were enriched in EMRA. The detection of some responding clones in pre-infection memory suggests that pre-existing cross-reactive memory T cells joined the SARS-CoV-2 response. SARS-CoV-2 specificity was not confirmed for the second-wave clones peaking on day 37. Only a couple of mild cases were covered in the study, and larger cohorts including severe cases with pre-infection samples were considered necessary.

This TCR derives from a young man who had mild COVID-19 (a few samples of this study predate the infection). The sample titles of this study are shuffled in the database, so cell type and time point are left out; the donor was told from shared clones. The chain is assembled from TRBV6-5 and TRBJ1-1, with 8 bases in between that match TRBD1. Sequenced sample: PBMCs or a T cell subset sorted from them (not recorded which). CDR3 loop: CASSTDRAGTEAFF. The nucleotide sequence is TGTGCCAGCAGTACGGACAGGGCTGGCACTGAAGCTTTCTTT.